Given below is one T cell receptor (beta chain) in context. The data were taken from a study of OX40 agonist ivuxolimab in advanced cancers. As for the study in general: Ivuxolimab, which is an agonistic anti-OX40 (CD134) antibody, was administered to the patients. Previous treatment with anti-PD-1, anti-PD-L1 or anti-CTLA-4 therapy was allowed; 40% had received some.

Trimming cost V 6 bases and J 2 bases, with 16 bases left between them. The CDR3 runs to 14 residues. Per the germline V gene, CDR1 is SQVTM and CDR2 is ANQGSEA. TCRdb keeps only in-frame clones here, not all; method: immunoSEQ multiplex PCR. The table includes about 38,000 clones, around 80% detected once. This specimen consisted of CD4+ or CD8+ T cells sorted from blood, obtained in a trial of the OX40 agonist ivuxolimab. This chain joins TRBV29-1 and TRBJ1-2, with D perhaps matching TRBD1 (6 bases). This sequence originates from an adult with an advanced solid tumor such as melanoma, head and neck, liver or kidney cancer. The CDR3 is CSVRGGRENYGYTF. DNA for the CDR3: TGCAGCGTGAGAGGGGGGAGGGAGAACTATGGCTACACCTTC.